The 28 T cell receptor beta chains listed next were all sequenced from one sample in a study of Graves' ophthalmopathy and Graves' hyperthyroidism. The sequenced template was RNA, covering the TCR beta CDR3 region. The workflow started with a first-round RT-PCR run with HTBI primers and then moved on to a second-round multiplex PCR. Via MiXCR, TCRdb re-called the multiplex PCR reads, giving one row per CDR3 protein. Of more than 300,000 distinct CDR3 sequences detected, roughly 17% appear once; the ten largest clones hold 2% to 3%. The source material was peripheral blood. The source is an adult woman with stable Graves' hyperthyroidism.

This clonotype was counted at least ten times. The V call is TRBV20-1, the J call TRBJ1-1; 8 bases align to TRBD1. V dropped 1 base and J dropped 5; count of bases not matched to a gene: 6. CDR1 DFQATT and CDR2 SNEGSKA come from the germline V gene (reference sequence). The CDR3 extends over 14 amino acids. CDR3 region: CSARAPDRVTEAFF. CDR3 coding DNA: TGCAGTGCTAGAGCACCGGACAGGGTGACTGAAGCTTTCTTT.

In its sample, this clonotype was seen a few times. This may stem from a read error, because a much larger clone lies one nucleotide away. V usage is TRBV30 and J usage is TRBJ1-2, with D uncertain. CDR1 and CDR2 from the germline V gene are GTSNPN and SVGIG (reference sequence). V was pared by 3 bases and J by 6 bases, with 14 bases between. This CDR3 spans 13 amino acids. The CDR3 region has the DNA TGTGCCTGGAGGGGTCGTGGAGGAAATGGCTACACCTTC. Translated, it gives CAWRGRGGNGYTF.

This clonotype was detected ten times or more. The J gene is TRBJ2-7, the V gene TRBV30; the D is unclear. The V and J ends lost 1 base and 2 bases respectively, with 3 bases between them. CDR3 length: 11 amino acids. Looked up from germline, CDR1 is GTSNPN and CDR2 is SVGIG (reference sequence). The chain's CDR3 is CAWSATYEQYF. The CDR3 coding sequence is TGTGCCTGGAGTGCAACCTACGAGCAGTACTTC.

This clonotype was picked up many times. The chain employs TRBV20-1 and TRBJ2-7, with 9 bases fitting TRBD2. The trim removed 6 bases at V and 7 bases at J, leaving 22 bases unmatched. This CDR3 is built from 17 residues. Germline V CDR1 and CDR2: DFQATT, SNEGSKA (reference sequence). This chain's CDR3 is CSATETSGPAPLGEQYF. The CDR3 DNA sequence: TGCAGTGCCACTGAGACTAGCGGTCCGGCCCCTTTGGGTGAGCAGTACTTC.

This clonotype was picked up many times. The V and J genes are TRBV6-2 or TRBV6-3 and TRBJ1-6, with a tentative D call TRBD1 (6 bases). The CDR3 totals 15 residues. Trimming stripped 7 bases from V and 7 bases from J, with 17 bases between. Germline V CDR1 and CDR2: MNHEY, SVGEGT. The CDR3 is CASISGRGRNSPLHF. The CDR3 DNA follows: TGTGCCAGCATTAGCGGCAGGGGAAGGAATTCACCCCTCCACTTT.

The J gene is TRBJ2-2, the V gene TRBV12-3 or TRBV12-4; 11 bases fit TRBD2. This CDR3 comprises 14 residues. J gave up 6 bases and V 5 bases, and 2 bases lay outside the gene matches. The CDR3 DNA is TGTGCCAGCAGTCAACTAGCGGGAGCCGGGGAGCTGTTTTTT. It is translated as CASSQLAGAGELFF.

This chain links TRBV5-1 with TRBJ2-2; 8 bases map to TRBD2. From germline, CDR1 is SGHRS and CDR2 YFSETQ. CDR3 length: 14 residues. The J segment lost 6 bases and the V segment lost 8 bases, leaving 9 bases of the junction unmatched. The CDR3 DNA is TGCGCCAGATCGCATAGCGGGGCAGCCGGGGAGCTGTTTTTT. This gives the protein CARSHSGAAGELFF.

This clonotype has a count of ten or more. The J gene is TRBJ2-5, the V gene TRBV5-1, with a possible D match to TRBD2 (6 bases). CDR1 is SGHRS and CDR2 is YFSETQ in the germline V gene. The CDR3 is made up of 15 amino acids. Trimming left V 0 bases short and J 4 bases short, with 13 bases between. The CDR3 DNA follows: TGCGCCAGCAGCTTGGCCGTCGTGGGAGGAGAGACCCAGTACTTC. It is translated as CASSLAVVGGETQYF.

This clonotype has a count of ten or more. The J gene is TRBJ1-5, the V gene TRBV28; unclear D gene. Germline assignment: CDR1 MDHEN and CDR2 SYDVKM. The ends were cut back, 7 bases at V and 6 bases at J, with 13 bases in the middle. The CDR3 has 13 amino acids. CDR3 DNA sequence: TGTGCCAGCATTTGGAGGACTGGTCAGCCCCAGCATTTT. Translating it yields CASIWRTGQPQHF.

This clonotype was observed at least ten times. The chain has TRBV4-1 and TRBJ1-1, with D unresolved. The CDR3 loop spans 13 amino acids. Trimming took off 1 base at V and 7 bases at J, with 10 bases between the two ends. Germline-derived CDR1 and CDR2 are MGHRA and YSYEKL. CDR3 sequence: CASSQAPSFEAFF. The CDR3 region has the DNA TGCGCCAGCAGCCAAGCCCCCTCGTTTGAAGCTTTCTTT.

This clonotype was seen repeatedly, ten times or more. The rearrangement links TRBV11-2 to TRBJ2-5; TRBD2 aligns across 12 bases. J lost 5 bases, V lost 5 bases, and 9 bases had no gene match. This CDR3 has 16 amino acids. Per germline, CDR1 SGHAT and CDR2 FQNNGV. This CDR3 reads CASSTRLAGVYETQYF. As DNA, the CDR3 is TGTGCCAGCAGCACGCGACTAGCGGGAGTCTATGAGACCCAGTACTTC.

This clonotype occurred once. This sequence joins TRBV27 and TRBJ2-5; D not certain. The V gene lost 0 bases and the J gene lost 7 bases, with 9 bases spanning the gap. The CDR3 is made up of 13 amino acids. Germline V gives CDR1 MNHEY, CDR2 SMNVEV (reference sequence). CDR3 loop: CASSLSTVGTQYF. In DNA form, the CDR3 reads TGTGCCAGCAGTTTATCCACCGTCGGGACCCAGTACTTC.

V usage is TRBV2 and J usage is TRBJ1-1, with TRBD1 identical over 9 bases. The CDR3 loop spans 15 amino acids. CDR1 SNHLY and CDR2 FYNNEI come from the germline V gene. The V and J ends lost 5 bases and 8 bases, in that order; junction bases with no gene match: 12. CDR3 coding DNA: TGTGCCAGCAGTAAGGACAGGGGCCTACCTCGGGAAGCTTTCTTT. This gives the protein CASSKDRGLPREAFF.

This clonotype has a count of ten or more. The DNA of the CDR3 is TGTGCCAGCAGATCTGGTGGCACAGCTTTCTTT. It specifies CASRSGGTAFF. V usage is TRBV12-3 or TRBV12-4 and J usage is TRBJ1-1; D is undetermined. The CDR3 totals 11 residues. V was clipped by 6 bases and J by 10 bases, with 12 bases between them.

This clonotype came up many times. This rearrangement joins TRBV6-4 to TRBJ1-2, with TRBD1 identical over 7 bases. V lost 6 bases, J lost 4 bases, and 17 bases stayed unmatched. CDR3 length equals 17 residues. Looked up from germline, CDR1 is MRHNA and CDR2 is SNTAGT. In nucleotides, the CDR3 is TGTGCCAGCAGGAGAGGCCCGACAGGGCCTAGGTCCTATGGCTACACCTTC. It specifies CASRRGPTGPRSYGYTF.

As to this clonotype: The junction differs from germline at one of its ends, possibly a read error. This chain uses TRBV6-2 or TRBV6-3 with TRBJ2-4; TRBD2 might be the D (5 bases). CDR3 length equals 15 residues. The germline V gene has CDR1 MNHEY and CDR2 SVGEGT. The CDR3 DNA sequence: TGTGCCAGCAGTTCCGACTTCCTAGCCAAAAACATTAAGTACTTC. Its protein is CASSSDFLAKNIKYF.

This clonotype was seen at least ten times. The CDR3 DNA sequence: TGTGCCAGCAGCCACCGGACTAGGAGAAACATTCAGTACTTC. Translation: CASSHRTRRNIQYF. V gene TRBV7-2 combines with J gene TRBJ2-4; 7 bases are shared with TRBD2. CDR1 is SGHTA and CDR2 is FQGNSA in the germline V gene. The ends lost 5 bases at V and 6 bases at J; junction bases unmatched: 7. This CDR3 spans 14 amino acids.

At least ten counts were recorded for this clonotype. The chain uses TRBV27 and TRBJ1-5; D is ambiguous. This CDR3 contains 13 residues. V was clipped by 6 bases and J by 5 bases, with 11 bases between them. The germline V gene encodes CDR1 MNHEY and CDR2 SMNVEV (reference sequence). The CDR3 sequence is CASSWKRDQPQHF. CDR3 in DNA: TGTGCCAGCAGCTGGAAAAGGGATCAGCCCCAGCATTTT.

This clonotype came up many times. This chain connects TRBV2 to TRBJ2-5; tentative D call: TRBD2 (7 bases). The CDR3 has 14 amino acids. The V end lost 7 bases, the J end lost 5 bases, and 17 bases lay between the germline ends. Germline CDR1 is SNHLY and CDR2 is FYNNEI. In DNA, the CDR3 is TGTGCCAGCACAGGGGACTACGGAGGGGAGACCCAGTACTTC. As protein: CASTGDYGGETQYF.

This clonotype was seen ten or more times. The chain carries TRBV12-3 or TRBV12-4 and TRBJ1-1, with 7 nucleotides matching TRBD1. The CDR3 extends over 16 amino acids. The V segment lost 3 bases and the J segment 1 base; nucleotides outside the gene matches: 8. The CDR3 nucleotides read TGTGCCAGCAGTTTGAGACAGGGTGCTGGGAACACTGAAGCTTTCTTT. Its protein is CASSLRQGAGNTEAFF.

This clonotype has ten or more counts. The chain joins TRBV5-4 to TRBJ1-6; D unresolved. The germline gives CDR1 SGHNT, CDR2 YYREEE (reference sequence). Trimming removed 4 bases at V and 4 bases at J, with 6 bases between. The CDR3 loop spans 13 amino acids. This CDR3 is CASSGGYNSPLHF. In DNA form, the CDR3 reads TGTGCCAGCAGCGGAGGGTATAATTCACCCCTCCACTTT.

This clonotype was detected a few times. At one end the junction does not follow the germline gene, possibly because of a read error. V gene TRBV20-1 combines with J gene TRBJ2-4; D perhaps matches TRBD1 (7 bases). This CDR3 contains 17 residues. Germline CDR1 reads DFQATT; CDR2 reads SNEGSKA (reference sequence). The CDR3 reads CSARARGIRDRKNIKYF. The DNA for the CDR3 is TGCAGTGCTAGAGCTCGGGGGATACGGGACAGAAAAAACATTAAGTACTTC.

This clonotype occurred many times. The rearrangement joins TRBV7-9 to TRBJ2-7; possibly TRBD2 for D (6 bases). Trimming pared 5 bases from V and 3 bases from J, leaving 14 bases between. The CDR3 is 14 residues long. Germline V gives CDR1 SEHNR, CDR2 FQNEAQ (reference sequence). In DNA form, the CDR3 reads TGTGCCAGCAGCAAGGATGGGAGGCTCTACGAGCAGTACTTC. Protein sequence: CASSKDGRLYEQYF.

Many counts were recorded for this clonotype. The genes are TRBV2 and TRBJ1-3; D uncertain. CDR3 size: 14 residues. The ends were cut back, 4 bases at V and 2 bases at J, with 9 bases in the middle. The germline V gene encodes CDR1 SNHLY and CDR2 FYNNEI. CDR3: CASSATEPGNTIYF. CDR3 in DNA: TGTGCCAGCAGTGCAACGGAACCTGGAAACACCATATATTTT. The full variable domain, its missing parts supplied by reference TRBV2 and TRBJ1-3, is EPEVTQTPSHQVTQMGQEVILRCVPISNHLYFYWYRQILGQKVEFLVSFYNNEISEKSEIFDDQFSVERPDGSNFTLKIRSTKLEDSAMYFCASSATEPGNTIYFGEGSWLTVV.

The chain couples TRBV25-1 to TRBJ2-7; TRBD2 matches 13 bases. V shed 6 bases, J shed 2 bases, and the junction held 7 bases outside the gene matches. CDR1 and CDR2 from the germline V gene are MGHDK and SYGVNS. The CDR3 spans 16 residues. CDR3 region: CASRGTSGMSTYEQYF. The CDR3 bases are TGTGCCAGCAGAGGGACTAGCGGGATGTCAACCTACGAGCAGTACTTC.

The table lists this clonotype with many counts. This chain links TRBV12-3 or TRBV12-4 with TRBJ1-5; 7 positions match TRBD1. There are 14 residues in the CDR3. V lost 3 bases to trimming and J lost 5 bases; unmatched junction nucleotides: 4. CDR3: CASSFRGAYQPQHF. The CDR3 region has the DNA TGTGCCAGCAGTTTCAGGGGGGCCTATCAGCCCCAGCATTTT.

This chain uses TRBV10-3 with TRBJ2-2, with 10 bases that match TRBD2. Germline assignment: CDR1 ENHRY and CDR2 SYGVKD. The V gene end was trimmed by 10 bases and the J gene end by 4 bases; junction bases not matched to a gene: 9. This CDR3 region has 15 residues. CDR3: CATLYQRGGTGELFF. The CDR3 DNA follows: TGTGCCACCCTCTACCAGCGGGGGGGCACCGGGGAGCTGTTTTTT.

In its sample, this clonotype was seen a few times. The J gene is TRBJ2-5, the V gene TRBV5-1, with TRBD1 matching 7 bases. Per the germline V gene, CDR1 is SGHRS and CDR2 is YFSETQ. V trimming: 0 bases; J trimming: 7 bases; junction bases outside the gene matches: 0. The CDR3 extends over 12 amino acids. The CDR3 loop reads CASSLGQGTQYF. In DNA form, the CDR3 reads TGCGCCAGCAGCTTGGGACAGGGGACCCAGTACTTC.